This TCR beta chain was recovered during a study of T-cell reconstitution after alpha-beta-depleted transplantation in children. Trimming stripped 2 bases from V and 4 bases from J, with 17 bases between. CDR3 size: 16 residues. The germline CDR1 and CDR2 sequences are ENHRY and SYGVKD. Unique molecular identifiers were used in preparing the TCRbeta library. TCRdb recomputed calls from the PCR reads with MiXCR, one row per CDR3 protein. In the table there are approximately 490,000 distinct CDR3 sequences, roughly a tenth of which are singletons. Study-level findings and limits: Expanded graft clones, several hundred of them, were reportedly the source of alpha-beta T cells about two months after transplant. Recipient T cells and thymic progenitors that survived gave rise to the high TCRbeta diversity observed at day 60 in some patients. After one year, T-cell counts and TCRbeta diversity mostly came from new T cells.

This clonotype showed up many times. The antigen is undetermined. J is TRBJ1-2 and V is TRBV10-3; maybe TRBD1 (5 bases). The clonotype comes from a child aged 2 to 10 with inherited bone marrow failure, due to receive a stem cell transplant. This material consisted of PBMCs, taken before TCRalphabeta/CD19-depleted stem cell transplant. DNA for the CDR3: TGTGCCATCAGTGAGCCGACCCTGACAGAGTCCTATGGCTACACCTTC. Its protein is CAISEPTLTESYGYTF.